This TCR beta chain was captured by sequencing in a study of graft-versus-host responses after intestinal transplantation. The wider study: In this cohort, recipients had multivisceral, liver-intestinal, or isolated intestinal transplants.

V was cut by 1 base and J by 3 bases, with 7 bases left in between. The CDR3 is made up of 13 amino acids. Germline lookup yields CDR1 SGHVS and CDR2 FNYEAQ. Sequencing was performed with immunoSEQ multiplex PCR; in TCRdb, only in-frame clones are kept and a portion is missing. Of approximately 130,000 clones listed, approximately 94% are singletons. Remarks on this clone: Its cognate antigen is unknown.

The receptor was isolated from a human donor who received an intestinal transplant. This chain connects TRBV7-6 to TRBJ2-7; D remains unclear. Source: unstimulated CD4+ T cells sorted from spleen or lymph node cells, taken before intestinal transplant. As DNA, the CDR3 is TGTGCCAGCAGCTTAGAACCGCTCTACGAGCAGTACTTC. Encoded protein: CASSLEPLYEQYF.